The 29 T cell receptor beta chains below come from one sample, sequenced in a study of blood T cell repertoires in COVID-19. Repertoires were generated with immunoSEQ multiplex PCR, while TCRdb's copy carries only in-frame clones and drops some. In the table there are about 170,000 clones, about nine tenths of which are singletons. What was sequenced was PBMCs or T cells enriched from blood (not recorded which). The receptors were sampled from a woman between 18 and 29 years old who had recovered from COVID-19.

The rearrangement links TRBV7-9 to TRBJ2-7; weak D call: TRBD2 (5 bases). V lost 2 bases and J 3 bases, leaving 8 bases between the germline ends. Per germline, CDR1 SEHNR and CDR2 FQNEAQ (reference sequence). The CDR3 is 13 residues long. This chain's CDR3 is CASSLSGGYEQYF. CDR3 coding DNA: TGTGCCAGCAGCTTAAGCGGCGGCTACGAGCAGTACTTC.

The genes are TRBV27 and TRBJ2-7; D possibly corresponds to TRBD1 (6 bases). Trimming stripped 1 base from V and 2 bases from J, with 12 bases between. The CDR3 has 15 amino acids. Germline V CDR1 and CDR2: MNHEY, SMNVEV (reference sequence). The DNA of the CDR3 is TGTGCCAGCAGTTTATACCGGGACACCGCCTACGAGCAGTACTTC. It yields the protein CASSLYRDTAYEQYF.

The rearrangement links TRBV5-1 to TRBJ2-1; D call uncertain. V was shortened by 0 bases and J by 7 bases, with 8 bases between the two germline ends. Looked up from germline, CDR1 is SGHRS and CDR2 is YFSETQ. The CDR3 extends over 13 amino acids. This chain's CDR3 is CASSLDILNEQFF. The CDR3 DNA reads TGCGCCAGCAGCTTGGATATCTTGAATGAGCAGTTCTTC.

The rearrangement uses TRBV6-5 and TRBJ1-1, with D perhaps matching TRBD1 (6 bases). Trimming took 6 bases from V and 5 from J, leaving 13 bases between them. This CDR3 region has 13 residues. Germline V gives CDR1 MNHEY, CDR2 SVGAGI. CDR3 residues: CASSRTVWTEAFF. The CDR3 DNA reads TGTGCCAGCAGCCGGACAGTATGGACTGAAGCTTTCTTT.

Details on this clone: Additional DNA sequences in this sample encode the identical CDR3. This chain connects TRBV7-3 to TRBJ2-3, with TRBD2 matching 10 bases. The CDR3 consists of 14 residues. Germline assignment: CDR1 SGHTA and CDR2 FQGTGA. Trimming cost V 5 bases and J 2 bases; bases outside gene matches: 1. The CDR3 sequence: CASSLAGATDTQYF. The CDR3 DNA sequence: TGTGCCAGCAGCCTAGCGGGGGCCACAGATACGCAGTATTTT.

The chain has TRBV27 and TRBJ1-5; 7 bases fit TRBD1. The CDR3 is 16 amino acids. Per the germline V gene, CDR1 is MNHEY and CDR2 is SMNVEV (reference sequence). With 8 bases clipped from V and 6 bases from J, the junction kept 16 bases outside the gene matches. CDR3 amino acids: CASSGTAVQGGQPQHF. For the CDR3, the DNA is TGTGCCAGCTCTGGGACGGCCGTTCAGGGGGGTCAGCCCCAGCATTTT.

CDR3 loop: CASSFVLAGGDNEQFF. CDR3 bases: TGTGCCAGCAGTTTCGTTCTAGCGGGAGGGGACAATGAGCAGTTCTTC. The rearrangement joins TRBV28 to TRBJ2-1, with 12 bases matching TRBD2. Looked up from germline, CDR1 is MDHEN and CDR2 is SYDVKM. V lost 3 bases to trimming and J lost 5 bases; unmatched junction nucleotides: 5. The CDR3 consists of 16 residues.

The CDR3 sequence: CASSPGQGLNTEAFF. The DNA for the CDR3 is TGTGCCAGCAGCCCGGGACAGGGTTTAAACACTGAAGCTTTCTTT. V and J are TRBV9 and TRBJ1-1; 9 bases match TRBD1. V dropped 4 bases and J dropped 2; count of bases not matched to a gene: 6. Germline V lookup: CDR1 SGDLS, CDR2 YYNGEE. The CDR3 contains 15 residues. Filled out from reference TRBV9 and TRBJ1-1, the complete variable domain reads DSGVTQTPKHLITATGQRVTLRCSPRSGDLSVYWYQQSLDQGLQFLIQYYNGEERAKGNILERFSAQQFPDLHSELNLSSLELGDSALYFCASSPGQGLNTEAFFGQGTRLTVV.

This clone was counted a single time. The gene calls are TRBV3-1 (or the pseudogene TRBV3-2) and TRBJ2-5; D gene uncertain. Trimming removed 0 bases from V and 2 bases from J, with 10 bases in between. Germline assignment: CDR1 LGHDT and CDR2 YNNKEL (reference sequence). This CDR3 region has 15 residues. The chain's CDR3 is CASSQDPRKQETQYF. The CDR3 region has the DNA TGTGCCAGCAGCCAAGATCCTAGAAAACAAGAGACCCAGTACTTC.

CDR3 sequence: CASSQDGGTTETQYF. In nucleotides, the CDR3 is TGTGCCAGCAGCCAAGATGGCGGCACCACTGAGACCCAGTACTTC. The chain carries TRBV3-1 (or the pseudogene TRBV3-2) and TRBJ2-5; D is ambiguous. The V end was cut by 0 bases, the J end by 5 bases, with 13 bases between. Germline CDR1 is LGHDT and CDR2 is YNNKEL (reference sequence). The CDR3 has 15 amino acids.

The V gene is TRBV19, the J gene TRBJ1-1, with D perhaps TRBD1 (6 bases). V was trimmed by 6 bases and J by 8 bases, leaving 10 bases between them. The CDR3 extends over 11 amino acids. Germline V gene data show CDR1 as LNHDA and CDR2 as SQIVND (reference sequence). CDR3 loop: CASRTGTEAFF. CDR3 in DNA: TGTGCCAGTAGAACCGGGACAGAAGCTTTCTTT.

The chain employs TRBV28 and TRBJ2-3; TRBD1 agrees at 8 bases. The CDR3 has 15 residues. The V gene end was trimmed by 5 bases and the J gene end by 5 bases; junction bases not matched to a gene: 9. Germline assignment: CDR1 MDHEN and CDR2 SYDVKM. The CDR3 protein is CASSATGTGQDTQYF. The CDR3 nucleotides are TGTGCCAGCAGTGCGACCGGGACAGGTCAAGATACGCAGTATTTT.

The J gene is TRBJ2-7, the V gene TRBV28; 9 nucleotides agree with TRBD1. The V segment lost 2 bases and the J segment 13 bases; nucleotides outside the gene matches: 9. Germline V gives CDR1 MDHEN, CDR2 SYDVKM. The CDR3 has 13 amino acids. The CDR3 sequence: CASSLADRGSHYF. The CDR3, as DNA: TGTGCCAGCAGTTTAGCCGACAGGGGGTCTCATTACTTC.

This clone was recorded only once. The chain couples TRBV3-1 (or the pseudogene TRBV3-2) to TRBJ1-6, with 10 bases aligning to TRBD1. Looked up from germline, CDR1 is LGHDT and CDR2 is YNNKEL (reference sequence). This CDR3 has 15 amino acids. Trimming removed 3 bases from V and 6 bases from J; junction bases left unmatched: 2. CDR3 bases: TGTGCCAGCAGCCAGGGGGACAGGGGTAATTCACCCCTCCACTTT. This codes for CASSQGDRGNSPLHF.

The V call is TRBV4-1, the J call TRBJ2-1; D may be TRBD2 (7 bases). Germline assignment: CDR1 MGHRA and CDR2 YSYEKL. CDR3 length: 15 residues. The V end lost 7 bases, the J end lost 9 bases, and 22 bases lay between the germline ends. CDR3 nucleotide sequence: TGCGCCAGCAAACCTCTCGGGGGGCGAGGGAGTGAGCAGTTCTTC. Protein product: CASKPLGGRGSEQFF.

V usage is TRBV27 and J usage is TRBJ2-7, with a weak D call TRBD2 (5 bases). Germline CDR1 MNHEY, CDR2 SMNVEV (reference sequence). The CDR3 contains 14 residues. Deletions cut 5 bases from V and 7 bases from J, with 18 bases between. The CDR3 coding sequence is TGTGCCAGCAGTCCCCCCGGACTTCCGAATGAGCAGTACTTC. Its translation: CASSPPGLPNEQYF.

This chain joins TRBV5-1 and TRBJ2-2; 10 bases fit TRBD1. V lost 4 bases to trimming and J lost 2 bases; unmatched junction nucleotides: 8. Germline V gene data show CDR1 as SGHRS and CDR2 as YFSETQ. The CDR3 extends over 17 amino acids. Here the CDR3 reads CASSHPTGGINTGELFF. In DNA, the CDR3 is TGCGCCAGCAGCCATCCGACAGGGGGCATCAACACCGGGGAGCTGTTTTTT.

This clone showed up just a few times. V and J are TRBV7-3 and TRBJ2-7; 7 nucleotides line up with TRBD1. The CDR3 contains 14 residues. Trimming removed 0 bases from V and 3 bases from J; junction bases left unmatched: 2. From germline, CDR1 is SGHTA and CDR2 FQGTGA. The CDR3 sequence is CASSLTTGNYEQYF. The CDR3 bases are TGTGCCAGCAGCTTAACGACAGGGAACTACGAGCAGTACTTC. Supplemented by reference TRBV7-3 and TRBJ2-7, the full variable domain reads GAGVSQTPSNKVTEKGKYVELRCDPISGHTALYWYRQSLGQGPEFLIYFQGTGAADDSGLPNDRFFAVRPEGSVSTLKIQRTERGDSAVYLCASSLTTGNYEQYFGPGTRLTVT.

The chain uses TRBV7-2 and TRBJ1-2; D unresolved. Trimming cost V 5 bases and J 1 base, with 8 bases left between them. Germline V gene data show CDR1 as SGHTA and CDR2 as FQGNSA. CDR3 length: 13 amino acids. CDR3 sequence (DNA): TGTGCCAGCAGCCCCTCAGTTAACTATGGCTACACCTTC. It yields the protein CASSPSVNYGYTF.

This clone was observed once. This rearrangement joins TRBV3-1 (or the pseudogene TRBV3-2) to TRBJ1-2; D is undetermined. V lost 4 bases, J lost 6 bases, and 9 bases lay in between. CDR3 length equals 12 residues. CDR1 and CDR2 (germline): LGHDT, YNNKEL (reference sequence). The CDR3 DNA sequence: TGTGCCAGCAGCCTAAGACTGGATGGCTACACCTTC. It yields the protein CASSLRLDGYTF.

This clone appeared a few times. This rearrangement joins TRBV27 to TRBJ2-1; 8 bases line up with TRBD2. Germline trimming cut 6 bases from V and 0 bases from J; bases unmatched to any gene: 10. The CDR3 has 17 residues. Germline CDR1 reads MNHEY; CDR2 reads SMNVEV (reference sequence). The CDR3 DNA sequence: TGTGCCAGCAGACCGGGTAGCGGGGCCCTCTCCTACAATGAGCAGTTCTTC. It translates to CASRPGSGALSYNEQFF.

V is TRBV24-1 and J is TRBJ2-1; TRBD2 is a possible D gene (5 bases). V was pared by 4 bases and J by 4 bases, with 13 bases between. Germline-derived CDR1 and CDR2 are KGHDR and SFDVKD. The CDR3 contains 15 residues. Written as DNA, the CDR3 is TGTGCCACCAGTGAAACTAGTAGGAGATACAATGAGCAGTTCTTC. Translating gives CATSETSRRYNEQFF.

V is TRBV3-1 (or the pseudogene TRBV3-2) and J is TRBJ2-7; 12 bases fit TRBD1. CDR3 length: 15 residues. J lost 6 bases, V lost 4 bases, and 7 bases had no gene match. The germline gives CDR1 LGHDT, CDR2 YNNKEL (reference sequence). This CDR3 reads CASSPPGQGASEQYF. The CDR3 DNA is TGTGCCAGCAGCCCACCGGGACAGGGGGCTTCCGAGCAGTACTTC.

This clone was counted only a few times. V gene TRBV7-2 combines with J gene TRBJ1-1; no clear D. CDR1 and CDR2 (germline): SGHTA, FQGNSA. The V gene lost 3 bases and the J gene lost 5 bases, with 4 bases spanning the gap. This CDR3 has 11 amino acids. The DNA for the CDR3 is TGTGCCAGCAGCTTCGGTACTGAAGCTTTCTTT. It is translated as CASSFGTEAFF.

For the CDR3, the DNA is TGTGCCAGCGTAGGGACAGGGAAATACGAGCAGTACTTC. Its translation is CASVGTGKYEQYF. The J gene is TRBJ2-7, the V gene TRBV6-4, with 9 bases identical to TRBD1. The CDR3 is 13 residues long. CDR1 and CDR2 from the germline V gene are MRHNA and SNTAGT. Trimming took 8 bases from V and 4 from J; bases not matched to a gene: 6.

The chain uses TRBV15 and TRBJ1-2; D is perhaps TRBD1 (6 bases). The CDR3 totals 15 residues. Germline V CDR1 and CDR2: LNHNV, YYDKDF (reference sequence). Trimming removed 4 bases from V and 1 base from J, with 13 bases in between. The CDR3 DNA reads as TGTGCCACCAGCATATGGACAGAGAGTAACTATGGCTACACCTTC. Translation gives CATSIWTESNYGYTF.

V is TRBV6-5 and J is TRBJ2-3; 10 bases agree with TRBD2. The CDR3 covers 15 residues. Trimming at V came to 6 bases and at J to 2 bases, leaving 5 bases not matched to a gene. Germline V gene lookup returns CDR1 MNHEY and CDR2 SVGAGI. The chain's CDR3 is CASSLLAGLTDTQYF. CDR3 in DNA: TGTGCCAGCAGCCTACTAGCGGGACTCACAGATACGCAGTATTTT.

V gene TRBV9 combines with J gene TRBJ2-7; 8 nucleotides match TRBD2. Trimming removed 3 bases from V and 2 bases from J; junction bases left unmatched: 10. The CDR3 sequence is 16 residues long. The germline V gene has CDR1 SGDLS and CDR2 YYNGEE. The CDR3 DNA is TGTGCCAGCAGCGGGGGAGCGGGAGCGGGTACCTACGAGCAGTACTTC. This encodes CASSGGAGAGTYEQYF.

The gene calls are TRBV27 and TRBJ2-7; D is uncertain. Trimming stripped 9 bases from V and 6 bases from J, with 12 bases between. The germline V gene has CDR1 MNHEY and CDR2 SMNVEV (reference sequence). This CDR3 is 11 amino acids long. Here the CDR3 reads CARPPGSEQYF. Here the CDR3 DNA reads TGTGCCAGGCCACCGGGTTCCGAGCAGTACTTC.